The next 17 T cell receptor beta chains were all read from a single sample in a study of blood T cell repertoires in COVID-19. The data were produced by immunoSEQ multiplex PCR, yet TCRdb's version contains in-frame clones alone and is incomplete. The sample shows fewer than 50,000 clones, around 78% of them seen only once. Source material: peripheral blood. The receptors were sampled from a human donor in a cohort sampled during active COVID-19.

J is TRBJ1-1 and V is TRBV19; TRBD1 aligns across 7 bases. The germline gives CDR1 LNHDA, CDR2 SQIVND (reference sequence). This CDR3 region has 14 residues. Germline trimming cut 7 bases from V and 1 base from J; bases unmatched to any gene: 6. The CDR3 DNA follows: TGTGCCAGTAATCTACAGGGGACGAACACTGAAGCTTTCTTT. This codes for CASNLQGTNTEAFF.

This clone was recorded a few times. This chain links TRBV30 with TRBJ1-1; D unclear. The CDR3 runs to 15 residues. Germline CDR1 is GTSNPN and CDR2 is SVGIG (reference sequence). Between the trimmed V and J ends, which lost 4 bases and 3 bases, there was a span of 18 bases. The CDR3 DNA is TGTGCCTGGACCCTAGACCGGAGGTTGGACACTGAAGCTTTCTTT. This codes for CAWTLDRRLDTEAFF.

This clone appeared a few times. This chain links TRBV10-1 with TRBJ2-7, with TRBD1 matching over 9 bases. CDR3 length: 16 residues. V lost 0 bases to trimming and J lost 2 bases; unmatched junction nucleotides: 5. Germline CDR1 and CDR2: WNHNN and SYGVQD (reference sequence). The CDR3 loop is CASSESVGTGTYEQYF. As DNA, the CDR3 is TGCGCCAGCAGTGAGTCGGTCGGGACAGGGACCTACGAGCAGTACTTC.

This clone occurred a few times. This chain joins TRBV6-5 and TRBJ1-2, with 7 nucleotides matching TRBD1. The CDR3 has 14 residues. V lost 0 bases and J lost 7; bases outside the gene matches: 5. Germline loops: CDR1 MNHEY, CDR2 SVGAGI. CDR3 DNA: TGTGCCAGCAGTTACTCCAGGGGGGTTGGTGGCTACACCTTC. Translated, it gives CASSYSRGVGGYTF.

The chain recombines TRBV6-5 with TRBJ2-7, with TRBD1 matching over 8 bases. The CDR3 extends over 14 amino acids. V was clipped by 7 bases and J by 4 bases; unmatched bases: 9. Germline V gene lookup returns CDR1 MNHEY and CDR2 SVGAGI. The CDR3 coding sequence is TGTGCCAGCACCGGAGGGACAGGAACGTACGAGCAGTACTTC. Translation: CASTGGTGTYEQYF.

The chain carries TRBV6-4 and TRBJ1-4; 8 bases are shared with TRBD1. The V gene's germline CDR1 is MRHNA and CDR2 SNTAGT. The V and J ends lost 7 bases and 8 bases, in that order; junction bases with no gene match: 12. The CDR3 totals 15 residues. This CDR3 reads CASKAQGALREKLFF. The CDR3 DNA reads as TGTGCCAGCAAAGCGCAGGGGGCACTAAGGGAAAAACTGTTTTTT.

CDR3 loop: CASSLTMDSYEQYF. The CDR3 nucleotides are TGTGCCAGCAGCTTAACTATGGACAGTTACGAGCAGTACTTC. The V and J genes are TRBV7-2 and TRBJ2-7, with TRBD1 as a possible D gene (6 bases). The CDR3 loop spans 14 amino acids. Germline V CDR1 and CDR2: SGHTA, FQGNSA. Trimming took 2 bases from V and 4 from J, leaving 12 bases between them.

A few counts support this clone. CDR3 amino acids: CASSRNQPQHF. DNA for the CDR3: TGTGCCAGCAGCAGGAATCAGCCCCAGCATTTT. The V and J genes are TRBV2 and TRBJ1-5; no clear D. The germline V gene has CDR1 SNHLY and CDR2 FYNNEI. There are 11 residues in the CDR3. Trimming pared 6 bases from V and 4 bases from J, leaving 4 bases between.

The rearrangement links TRBV30 to TRBJ1-5; 10 positions match TRBD1. This CDR3 region has 15 residues. V lost 3 bases and J lost 1; bases outside the gene matches: 3. Germline V gives CDR1 GTSNPN, CDR2 SVGIG (reference sequence). CDR3: CAWSLGQGSNQPQHF. DNA of the CDR3: TGTGCCTGGAGCCTGGGACAGGGGAGCAATCAGCCCCAGCATTTT.

This chain joins TRBV5-1 and TRBJ2-7; unclear D gene. The germline V gene has CDR1 SGHRS and CDR2 YFSETQ. The CDR3 has 15 amino acids. The ends were cut back, 3 bases at V and 3 bases at J, with 16 bases in the middle. CDR3 nucleotide sequence: TGCGCCAGCAGCTCGCCTGACATAGGAAGCTACGAGCAGTACTTC. Amino acids: CASSSPDIGSYEQYF.

The gene calls are TRBV25-1 and TRBJ1-2, with a possible D match to TRBD1 (6 bases). V lost 7 bases to trimming and J lost 8 bases, with 17 bases between them. CDR1 MGHDK and CDR2 SYGVNS come from the germline V gene. The CDR3 contains 13 residues. CDR3 residues: CASTPGGGAGYTF. The CDR3 DNA is TGTGCCAGCACACCGGGGGGGGGCGCGGGCTACACCTTC.

This clone appeared a few times. The chain is built from TRBV6-1 and TRBJ2-5, with TRBD1 identical over 11 bases. The CDR3 covers 15 residues. V trimming: 3 bases; J trimming: 4 bases; junction bases outside the gene matches: 4. CDR1 and CDR2 (germline): MNHNS, SASEGT. The CDR3 bases are TGTGCCAGCAGTGACGGACAGGGGGCTGGAGAGACCCAGTACTTC. Encoded protein: CASSDGQGAGETQYF.

V and J are TRBV3-1 (or the pseudogene TRBV3-2) and TRBJ2-7; D might be TRBD1 (6 bases). V shed 4 bases and J shed 3 bases, with 10 bases lying between them. The length of the CDR3 is 13 residues. Germline V gene lookup returns CDR1 LGHDT and CDR2 YNNKEL (reference sequence). For the CDR3, the DNA is TGTGCCAGCAGCCTGACAGGTCTCTACGAGCAGTACTTC. Its translation is CASSLTGLYEQYF.

The chain joins TRBV18 to TRBJ1-1; D unclear. V lost 0 bases and J lost 1, with 6 bases in between. Germline assignment: CDR1 KGHSH and CDR2 LQKENI. The CDR3 covers 14 residues. CDR3 sequence: CASSPPIGNTEAFF. In DNA form, the CDR3 reads TGTGCCAGCTCACCACCGATCGGGAACACTGAAGCTTTCTTT.

The chain combines TRBV7-2 with TRBJ1-3; 8 positions match TRBD1. The CDR3 consists of 15 residues. Germline lookup yields CDR1 SGHTA and CDR2 FQGNSA. With V trimmed by 5 bases and J by 2 bases, 5 bases remained unmatched. The CDR3 region is CASSPRTGTGNTIYF. Here the CDR3 DNA reads TGTGCCAGCAGCCCGAGGACAGGGACTGGAAACACCATATATTTT.

This chain joins TRBV2 and TRBJ2-7, with a weak D call TRBD1 (5 bases). V lost 6 bases to trimming and J lost 5 bases, with 17 bases between them. CDR1 and CDR2 (germline): SNHLY, FYNNEI. The CDR3 is 14 residues long. The CDR3 region has the DNA TGTGCCAGCAGGGTAGCTGCAGGGATCGACGAGCAGTACTTC. It specifies CASRVAAGIDEQYF.

The table lists this clone with a few counts. This rearrangement joins TRBV25-1 to TRBJ1-2; tentatively, D is TRBD1 (6 bases). The CDR3 is 12 residues long. Trimming shortened V by 7 bases and J by 6 bases, and 12 bases separated the two germline ends. Germline V gives CDR1 MGHDK, CDR2 SYGVNS. The CDR3 loop reads CASMNRDDGYTF. In nucleotides, the CDR3 is TGTGCCAGCATGAACAGGGACGATGGCTACACCTTC.